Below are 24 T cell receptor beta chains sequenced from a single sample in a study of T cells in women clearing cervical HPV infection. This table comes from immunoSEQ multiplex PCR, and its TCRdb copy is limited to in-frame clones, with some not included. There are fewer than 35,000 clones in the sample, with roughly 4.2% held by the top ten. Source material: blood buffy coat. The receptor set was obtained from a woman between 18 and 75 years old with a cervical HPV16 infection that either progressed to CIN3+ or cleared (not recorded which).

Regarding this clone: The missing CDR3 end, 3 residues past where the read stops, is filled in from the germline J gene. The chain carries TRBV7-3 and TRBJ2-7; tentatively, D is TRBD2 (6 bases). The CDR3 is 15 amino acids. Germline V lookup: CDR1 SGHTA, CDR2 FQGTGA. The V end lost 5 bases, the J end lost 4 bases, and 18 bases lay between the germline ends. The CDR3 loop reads CASSLTAGRQYEQYF. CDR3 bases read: TGTGCCAGCAGCCTTACAGCGGGCCGGCAATACGAG.

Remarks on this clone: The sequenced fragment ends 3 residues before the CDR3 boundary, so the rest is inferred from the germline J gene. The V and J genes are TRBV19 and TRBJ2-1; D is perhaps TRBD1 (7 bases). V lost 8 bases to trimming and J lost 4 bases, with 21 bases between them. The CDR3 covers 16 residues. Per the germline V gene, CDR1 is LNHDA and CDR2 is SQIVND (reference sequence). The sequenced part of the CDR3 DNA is TGTGCCAGTTCCCACGGAGGGGGCGCTCGTTACAATGAG. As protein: CASSHGGGARYNE. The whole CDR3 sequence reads CASSHGGGARYNEQFF. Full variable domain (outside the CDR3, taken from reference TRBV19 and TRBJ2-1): DGGITQSPKYLFRKEGQNVTLSCEQNLNHDAMYWYRQDPGQGLRLIYYSQIVNDFQKGDIAEGYSVSREKKESFPLTVTSAQKNPTAFYLCASSHGGGARYNEQFFGPGTRLTVL.

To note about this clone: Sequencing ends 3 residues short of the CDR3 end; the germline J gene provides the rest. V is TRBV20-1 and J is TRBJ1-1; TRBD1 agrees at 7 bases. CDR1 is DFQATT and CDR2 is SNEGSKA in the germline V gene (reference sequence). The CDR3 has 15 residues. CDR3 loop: CSAPAPLTGSYGAFF. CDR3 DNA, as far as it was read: TGCAGTGCTCCAGCTCCCTTGACAGGGAGTTACGGC.

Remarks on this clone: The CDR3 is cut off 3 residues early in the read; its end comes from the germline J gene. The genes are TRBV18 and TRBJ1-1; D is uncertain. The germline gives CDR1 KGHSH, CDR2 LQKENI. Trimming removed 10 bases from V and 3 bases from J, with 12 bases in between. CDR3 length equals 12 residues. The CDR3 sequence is CATYWQDTEAFF. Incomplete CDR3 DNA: TGTGCCACCTACTGGCAGGACACTGAA.

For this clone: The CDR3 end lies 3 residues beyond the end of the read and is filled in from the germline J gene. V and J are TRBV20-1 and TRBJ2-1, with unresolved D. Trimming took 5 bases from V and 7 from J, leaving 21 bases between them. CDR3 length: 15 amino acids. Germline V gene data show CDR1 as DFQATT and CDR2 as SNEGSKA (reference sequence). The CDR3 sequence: CSAPKFLSGGNEQFF. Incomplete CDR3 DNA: TGCAGTGCTCCCAAATTCTTGTCAGGTGGTAATGAG.

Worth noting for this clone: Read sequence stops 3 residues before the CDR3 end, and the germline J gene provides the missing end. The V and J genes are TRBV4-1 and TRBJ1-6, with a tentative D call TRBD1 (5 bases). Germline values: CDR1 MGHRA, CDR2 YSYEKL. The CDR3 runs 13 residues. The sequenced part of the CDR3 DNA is TGCGCCAGCAGCCCCATAGTTGGAGGGGCC. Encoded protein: CASSPIVGGA. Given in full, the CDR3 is CASSPIVGGALHF.

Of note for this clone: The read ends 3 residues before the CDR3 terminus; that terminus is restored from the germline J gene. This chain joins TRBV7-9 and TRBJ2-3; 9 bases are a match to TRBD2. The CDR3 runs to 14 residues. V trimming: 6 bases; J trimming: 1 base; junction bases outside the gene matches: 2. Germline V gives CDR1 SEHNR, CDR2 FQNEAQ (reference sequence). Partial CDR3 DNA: TGTGCCAGCAGATCTAGCGGGGGCACAGATACG. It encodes CASRSSGGTDT. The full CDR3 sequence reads CASRSSGGTDTQYF.

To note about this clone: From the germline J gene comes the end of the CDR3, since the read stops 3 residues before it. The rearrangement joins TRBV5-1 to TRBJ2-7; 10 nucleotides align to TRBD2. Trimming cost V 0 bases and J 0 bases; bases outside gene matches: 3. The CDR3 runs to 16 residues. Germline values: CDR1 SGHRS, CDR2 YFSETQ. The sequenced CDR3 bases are TGCGCCAGCAGCTTGGGTTCTAGCGGGGGCTCCTACGAG. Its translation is CASSLGSSGGSYE. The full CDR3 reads CASSLGSSGGSYEQYF. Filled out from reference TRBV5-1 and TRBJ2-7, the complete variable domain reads KAGVTQTPRYLIKTRGQQVTLSCSPISGHRSVSWYQQTPGQGLQFLFEYFSETQRNKGNFPGRFSGRQFSNSRSEMNVSTLELGDSALYLCASSLGSSGGSYEQYFGPGTRLTVT.

This CDR3 is CSARVTSYEQYF. CDR3 DNA, as far as it was read: TGCAGTGCTAGGGTTACCAGCTACGAG. The chain carries TRBV20-1 and TRBJ2-7; D gene uncertain. The DNA ends 3 residues before the CDR3 does, and the rest of the CDR3 is filled in from the germline J gene. The germline V gene encodes CDR1 DFQATT and CDR2 SNEGSKA (reference sequence). Deletions cut 3 bases from V and 3 bases from J, with 9 bases between. The CDR3 covers 12 residues.

The chain's CDR3 is CASSIDLGGADTQYF. CDR3 DNA (partial): TGTGCCAGTAGTATAGATCTCGGGGGGGCAGATACG. This chain connects TRBV19 to TRBJ2-3; 8 nucleotides match TRBD2. The CDR3 end lies 3 residues beyond the end of the read and is filled in from the germline J gene. V shed 0 bases and J 4 bases; nucleotides not matched to a gene: 3. The CDR3 has 15 amino acids. Germline CDR1 and CDR2: LNHDA and SQIVND (reference sequence).

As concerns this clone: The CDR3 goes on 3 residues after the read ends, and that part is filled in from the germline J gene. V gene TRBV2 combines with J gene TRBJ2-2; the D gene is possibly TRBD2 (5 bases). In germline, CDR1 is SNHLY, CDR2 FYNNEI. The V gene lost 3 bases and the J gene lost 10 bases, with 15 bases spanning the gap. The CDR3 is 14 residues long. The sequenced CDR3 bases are TGTGCCAGCAGTGATACGGGGAATGGGTCGGAG. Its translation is CASSDTGNGSE. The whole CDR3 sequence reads CASSDTGNGSELFF. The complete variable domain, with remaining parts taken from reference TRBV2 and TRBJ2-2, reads EPEVTQTPSHQVTQMGQEVILRCVPISNHLYFYWYRQILGQKVEFLVSFYNNEISEKSEIFDDQFSVERPDGSNFTLKIRSTKLEDSAMYFCASSDTGNGSELFFGEGSRLTVL.

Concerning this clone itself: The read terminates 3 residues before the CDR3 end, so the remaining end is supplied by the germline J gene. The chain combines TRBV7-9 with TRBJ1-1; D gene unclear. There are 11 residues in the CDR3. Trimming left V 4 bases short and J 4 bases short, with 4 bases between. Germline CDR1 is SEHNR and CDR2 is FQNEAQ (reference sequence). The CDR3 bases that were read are TGTGCCAGCAGCTCGGGCACTGAA. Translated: CASSSGTE. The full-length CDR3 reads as CASSSGTEAFF.

The sequenced CDR3 bases are TGCGCCAGCAGCTTGGGAGGGTCTGTGGGTGAG. It encodes CASSLGGSVGE. The complete CDR3 reads CASSLGGSVGEQFF. The J gene is TRBJ2-1, the V gene TRBV5-1; perhaps TRBD2 as D (5 bases). The CDR3 end falls 3 residues outside the read, so it is completed with the germline J gene. V was clipped by 0 bases and J by 9 bases, with 13 bases between them. From germline, CDR1 is SGHRS and CDR2 YFSETQ. This CDR3 has 14 residues.

Incomplete CDR3 DNA: TGTGCCAGCAGTGATAGACAGCTAGATAACCAAGAGACC. Its translation is CASSDRQLDNQET. The CDR3 in full is CASSDRQLDNQETQYF. The rearrangement links TRBV6-1 to TRBJ2-5; maybe TRBD1 (5 bases). The read ends 3 residues shy of where the CDR3 ends; the end is completed using the germline J gene. The CDR3 runs to 16 residues. Trimming removed 3 bases at V and 0 bases at J, with 14 bases between. Germline-derived CDR1 and CDR2 are MNHNS and SASEGT.

The sequenced part of the CDR3 DNA is TGTGCCAGCACATCGACTAATTCTGGAAACACC. Protein: CASTSTNSGNT. The complete CDR3 sequence is CASTSTNSGNTIYF. The chain joins TRBV6-4 to TRBJ1-3; D not resolved. The read ends 3 residues shy of where the CDR3 ends; the end is completed using the germline J gene. Germline CDR1 is MRHNA and CDR2 is SNTAGT. The CDR3 has 14 amino acids. V lost 7 bases, J lost 1 base, and 11 bases lay in between.

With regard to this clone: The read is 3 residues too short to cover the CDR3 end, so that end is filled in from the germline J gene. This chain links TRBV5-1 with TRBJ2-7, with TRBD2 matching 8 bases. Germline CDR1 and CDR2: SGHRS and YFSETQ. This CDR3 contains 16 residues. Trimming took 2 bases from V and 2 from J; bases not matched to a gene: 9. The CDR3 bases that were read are TGCGCCAGCAGCTTCAGAGCGGGAGCGGAAGCCTACGAG. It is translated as CASSFRAGAEAYE. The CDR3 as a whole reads CASSFRAGAEAYEQYF.

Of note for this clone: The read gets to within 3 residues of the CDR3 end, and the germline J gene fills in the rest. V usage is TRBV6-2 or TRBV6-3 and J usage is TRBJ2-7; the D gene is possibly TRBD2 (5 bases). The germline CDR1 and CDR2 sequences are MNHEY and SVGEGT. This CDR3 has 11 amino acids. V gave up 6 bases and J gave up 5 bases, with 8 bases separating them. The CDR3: CASSLADEQYF. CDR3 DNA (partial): TGTGCCAGCAGCCTAGCCGACGAG.

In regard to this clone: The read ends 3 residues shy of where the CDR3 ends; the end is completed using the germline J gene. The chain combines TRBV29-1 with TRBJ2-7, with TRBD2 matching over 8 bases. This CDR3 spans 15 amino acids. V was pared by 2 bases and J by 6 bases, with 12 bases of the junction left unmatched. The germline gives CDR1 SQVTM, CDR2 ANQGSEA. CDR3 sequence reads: CSVETGQRESVEQYF. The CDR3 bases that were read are TGCAGCGTTGAAACCGGGCAGCGGGAGTCTGTCGAG.

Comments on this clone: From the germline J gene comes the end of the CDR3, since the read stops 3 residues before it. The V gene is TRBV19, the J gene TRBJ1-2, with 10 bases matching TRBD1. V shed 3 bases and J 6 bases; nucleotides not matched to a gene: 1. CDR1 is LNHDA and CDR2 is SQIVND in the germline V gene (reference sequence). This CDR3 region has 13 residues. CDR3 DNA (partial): TGTGCCAGTAGTATCGGGACAGGGGATGGC. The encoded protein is CASSIGTGDG. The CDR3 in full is CASSIGTGDGYTF.

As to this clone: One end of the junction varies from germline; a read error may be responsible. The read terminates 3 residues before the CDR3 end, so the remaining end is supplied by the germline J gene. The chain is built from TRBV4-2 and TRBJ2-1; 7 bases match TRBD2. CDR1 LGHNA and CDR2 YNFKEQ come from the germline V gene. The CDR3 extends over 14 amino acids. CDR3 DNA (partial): TGCGCCAGCAGCCGGGTGAGCGGGGAAGGTGAG. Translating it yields CASSRVSGEGE. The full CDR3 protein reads CASSRVSGEGEQFF.

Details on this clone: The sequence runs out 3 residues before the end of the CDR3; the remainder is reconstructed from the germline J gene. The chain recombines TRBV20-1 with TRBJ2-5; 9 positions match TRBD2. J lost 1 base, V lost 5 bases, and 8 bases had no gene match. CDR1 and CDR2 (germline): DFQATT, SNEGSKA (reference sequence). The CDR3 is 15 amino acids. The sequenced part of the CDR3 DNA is TGCAGTGCTGGACCCGGGACTAGCTTCCAAGAGACC. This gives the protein CSAGPGTSFQET. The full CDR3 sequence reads CSAGPGTSFQETQYF.

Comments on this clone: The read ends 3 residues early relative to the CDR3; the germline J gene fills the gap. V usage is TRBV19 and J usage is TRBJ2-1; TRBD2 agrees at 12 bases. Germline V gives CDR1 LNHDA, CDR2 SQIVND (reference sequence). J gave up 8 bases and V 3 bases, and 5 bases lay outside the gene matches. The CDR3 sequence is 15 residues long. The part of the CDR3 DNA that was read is TGTGCCAGTAGTATCCCTAGCGGGGGGGCATATGAG. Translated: CASSIPSGGAYE. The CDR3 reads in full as CASSIPSGGAYEQFF.

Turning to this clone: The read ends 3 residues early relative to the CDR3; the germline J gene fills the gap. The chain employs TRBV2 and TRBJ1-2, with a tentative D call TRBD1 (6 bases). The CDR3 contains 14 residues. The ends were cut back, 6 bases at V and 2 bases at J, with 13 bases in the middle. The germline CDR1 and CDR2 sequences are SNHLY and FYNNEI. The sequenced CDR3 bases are TGTGCCAGCAGAGTCTCCACAGGGAACTATGGC. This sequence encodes CASRVSTGNYG. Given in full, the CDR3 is CASRVSTGNYGYTF.

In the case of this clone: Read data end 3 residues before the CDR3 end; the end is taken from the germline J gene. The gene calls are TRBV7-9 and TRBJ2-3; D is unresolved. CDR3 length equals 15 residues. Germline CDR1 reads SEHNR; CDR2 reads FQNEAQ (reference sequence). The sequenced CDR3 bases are TGTGCCAGCAGCTTGTCCCGGAGCGCGCAAGAGACG. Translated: CASSLSRSAQET. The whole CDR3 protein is CASSLSRSAQETQYF.